This TCR beta chain was identified during a study of blood T cells in healthy people across ages. Study conclusions and caveats: Roughly linear age-related decline in beta diversity appeared, significant by age roughly 40. Diversity estimated from one million T cells was considered an underestimate.

Through a sample-barcoded 5' primer and a J-beta primer mix, a second PCR was run for roughly 7 to 11 cycles. A single record per CDR3 protein comes from TCRdb applying MiXCR to the 5' RACE reads. This sample has hundreds of thousands of distinct CDR3 sequences, with 62% found just once. About this clonotype: Its cognate antigen is unknown.

Deletions cut 5 bases from V and 2 bases from J, with 11 bases between. Germline CDR1 DFQATT, CDR2 SNEGSKA (reference sequence). The CDR3 runs to 13 residues. Specimen: blood. The V call is TRBV20-1, the J call TRBJ2-3; maybe TRBD2 (6 bases). The sequence was collected from a man aged 30-40 years in good health. CDR3: CSACGVYTDTQYF. The DNA for the CDR3 is TGCAGTGCTTGCGGGGTGTACACAGATACGCAGTATTTT.